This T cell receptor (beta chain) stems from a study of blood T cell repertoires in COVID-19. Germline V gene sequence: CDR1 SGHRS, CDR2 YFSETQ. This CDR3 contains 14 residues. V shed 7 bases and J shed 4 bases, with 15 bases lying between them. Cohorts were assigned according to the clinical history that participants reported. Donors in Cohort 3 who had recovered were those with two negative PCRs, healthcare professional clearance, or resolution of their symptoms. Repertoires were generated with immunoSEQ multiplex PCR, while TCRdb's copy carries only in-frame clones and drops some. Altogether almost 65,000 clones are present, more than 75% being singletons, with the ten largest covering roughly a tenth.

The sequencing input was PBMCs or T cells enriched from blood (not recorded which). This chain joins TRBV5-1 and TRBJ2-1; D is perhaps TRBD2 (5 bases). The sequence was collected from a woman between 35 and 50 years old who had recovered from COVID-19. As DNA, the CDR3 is TGCGCCAGCTCTGCGCCCCCGGGATACAATGAGCAGTTCTTC. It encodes CASSAPPGYNEQFF. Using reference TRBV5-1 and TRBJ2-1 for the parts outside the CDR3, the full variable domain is KAGVTQTPRYLIKTRGQQVTLSCSPISGHRSVSWYQQTPGQGLQFLFEYFSETQRNKGNFPGRFSGRQFSNSRSEMNVSTLELGDSALYLCASSAPPGYNEQFFGPGTRLTVL.